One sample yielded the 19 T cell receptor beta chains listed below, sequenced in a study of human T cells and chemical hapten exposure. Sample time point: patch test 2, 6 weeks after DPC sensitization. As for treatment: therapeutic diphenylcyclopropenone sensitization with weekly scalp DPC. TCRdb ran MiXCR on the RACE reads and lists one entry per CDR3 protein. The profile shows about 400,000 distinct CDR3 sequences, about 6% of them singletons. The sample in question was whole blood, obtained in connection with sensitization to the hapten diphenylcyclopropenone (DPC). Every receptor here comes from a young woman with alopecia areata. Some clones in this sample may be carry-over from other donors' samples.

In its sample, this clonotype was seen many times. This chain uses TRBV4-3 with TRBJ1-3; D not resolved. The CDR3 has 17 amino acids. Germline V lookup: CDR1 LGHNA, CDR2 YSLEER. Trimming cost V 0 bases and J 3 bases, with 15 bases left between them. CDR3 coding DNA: TGCGCCAGCAGCCAAGATTGGGGAAGTGGTCTTGGAAACACCATATATTTT. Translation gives CASSQDWGSGLGNTIYF.

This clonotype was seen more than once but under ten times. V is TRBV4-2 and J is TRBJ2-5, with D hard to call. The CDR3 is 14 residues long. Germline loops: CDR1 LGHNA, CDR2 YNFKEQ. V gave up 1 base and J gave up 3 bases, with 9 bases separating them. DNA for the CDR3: TGTGCCAGCAGCCAAGGGCCTTCGGAAGAGACCCAGTACTTC. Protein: CASSQGPSEETQYF.

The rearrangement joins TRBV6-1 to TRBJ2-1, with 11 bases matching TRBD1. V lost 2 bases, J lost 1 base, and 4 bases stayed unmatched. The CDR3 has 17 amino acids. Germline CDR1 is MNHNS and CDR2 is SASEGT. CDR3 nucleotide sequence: TGTGCCAGCAGTGAAAGGGACAGGGGGTCGTCCTACAATGAGCAGTTCTTC. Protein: CASSERDRGSSYNEQFF.

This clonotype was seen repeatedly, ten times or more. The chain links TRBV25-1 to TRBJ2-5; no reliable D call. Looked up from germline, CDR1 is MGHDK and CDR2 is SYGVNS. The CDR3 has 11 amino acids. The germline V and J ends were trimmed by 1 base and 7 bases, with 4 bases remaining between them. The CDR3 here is CASSEWGTQYF. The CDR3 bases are TGTGCCAGCAGTGAATGGGGGACCCAGTACTTC.

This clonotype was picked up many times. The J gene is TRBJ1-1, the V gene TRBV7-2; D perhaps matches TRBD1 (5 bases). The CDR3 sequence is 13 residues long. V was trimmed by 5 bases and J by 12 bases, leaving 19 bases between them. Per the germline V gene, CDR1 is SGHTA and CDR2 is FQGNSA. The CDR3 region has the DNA TGTGCCAGCAGCCCCCAATCGACAGAATGGTCTTTCTTT. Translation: CASSPQSTEWSFF.

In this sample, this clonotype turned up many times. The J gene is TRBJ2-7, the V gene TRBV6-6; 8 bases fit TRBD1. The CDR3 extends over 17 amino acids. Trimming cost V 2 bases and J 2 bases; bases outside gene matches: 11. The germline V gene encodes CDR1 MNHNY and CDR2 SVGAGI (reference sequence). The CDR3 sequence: CASSYAPPGQVTYEQYF. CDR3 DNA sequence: TGTGCCAGCAGTTACGCCCCTCCGGGACAGGTTACCTACGAGCAGTACTTC.

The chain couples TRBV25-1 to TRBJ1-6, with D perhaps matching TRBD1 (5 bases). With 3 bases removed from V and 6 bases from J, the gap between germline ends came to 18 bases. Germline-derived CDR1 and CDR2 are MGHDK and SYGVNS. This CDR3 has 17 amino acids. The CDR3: CASSDELEGSINSPLHF. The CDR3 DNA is TGTGCCAGCAGTGATGAGTTGGAGGGGAGTATTAATTCACCCCTCCACTTT.

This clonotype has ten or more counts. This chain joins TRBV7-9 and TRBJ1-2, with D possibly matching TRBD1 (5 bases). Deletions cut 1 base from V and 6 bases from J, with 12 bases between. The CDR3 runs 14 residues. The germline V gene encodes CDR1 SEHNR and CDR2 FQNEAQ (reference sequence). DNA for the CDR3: TGTGCCAGCAGCTTAGGAGGGGCGCCCGATGGCTACACCTTC. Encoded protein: CASSLGGAPDGYTF.

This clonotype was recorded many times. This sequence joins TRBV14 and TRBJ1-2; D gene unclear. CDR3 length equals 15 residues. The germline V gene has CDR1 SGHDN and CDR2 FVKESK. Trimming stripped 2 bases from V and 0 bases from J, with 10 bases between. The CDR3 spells CASSQQRATNYGYTF. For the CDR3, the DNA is TGTGCCAGCAGCCAACAAAGAGCAACTAACTATGGCTACACCTTC. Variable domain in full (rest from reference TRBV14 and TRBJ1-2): EAGVTQFPSHSVIEKGQTVTLRCDPISGHDNLYWYRRVMGKEIKFLLHFVKESKQDESGMPNNRFLAERTGGTYSTLKVQPAELEDSGVYFCASSQQRATNYGYTFGSGTRLTVV.

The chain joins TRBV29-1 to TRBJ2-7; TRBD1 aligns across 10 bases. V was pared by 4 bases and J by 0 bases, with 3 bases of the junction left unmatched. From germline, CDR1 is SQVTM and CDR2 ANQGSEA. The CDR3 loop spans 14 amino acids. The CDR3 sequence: CSVAGTGDSYEQYF. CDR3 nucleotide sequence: TGCAGCGTTGCCGGGACAGGGGACTCCTACGAGCAGTACTTC.

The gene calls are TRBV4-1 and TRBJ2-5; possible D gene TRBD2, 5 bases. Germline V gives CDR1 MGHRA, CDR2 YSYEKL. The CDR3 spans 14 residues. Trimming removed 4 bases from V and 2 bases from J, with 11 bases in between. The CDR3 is CASSPGSGQETQYF. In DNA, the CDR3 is TGCGCCAGCAGCCCGGGGTCGGGGCAAGAGACCCAGTACTTC.

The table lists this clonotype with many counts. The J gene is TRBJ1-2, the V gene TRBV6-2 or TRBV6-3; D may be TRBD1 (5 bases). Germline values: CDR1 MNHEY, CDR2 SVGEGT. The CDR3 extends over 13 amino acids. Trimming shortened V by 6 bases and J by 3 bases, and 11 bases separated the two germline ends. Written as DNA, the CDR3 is TGTGCCAGCAGCAACAGGCGATACTATGGCTACACCTTC. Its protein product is CASSNRRYYGYTF.

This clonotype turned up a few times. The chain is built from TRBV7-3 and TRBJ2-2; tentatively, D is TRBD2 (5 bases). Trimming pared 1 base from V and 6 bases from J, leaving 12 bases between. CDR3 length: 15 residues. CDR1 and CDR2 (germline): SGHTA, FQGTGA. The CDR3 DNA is TGTGCCAGCAGCTTAATGCCCGAGGGAGCCGGGGAGCTGTTTTTT. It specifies CASSLMPEGAGELFF.

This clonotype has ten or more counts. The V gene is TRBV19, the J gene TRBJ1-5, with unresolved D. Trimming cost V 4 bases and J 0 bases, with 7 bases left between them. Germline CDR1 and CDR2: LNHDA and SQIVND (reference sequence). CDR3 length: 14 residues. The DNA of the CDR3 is TGTGCCAGTAGTACAGACCCTAGCAATCAGCCCCAGCATTTT. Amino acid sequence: CASSTDPSNQPQHF.

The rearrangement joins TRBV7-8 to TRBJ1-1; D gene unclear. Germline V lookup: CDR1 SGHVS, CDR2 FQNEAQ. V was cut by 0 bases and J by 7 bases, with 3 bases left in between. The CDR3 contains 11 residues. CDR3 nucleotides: TGTGCCAGCAGCTTAGCTGGTGAAGCTTTCTTT. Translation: CASSLAGEAFF.

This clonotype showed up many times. CDR3 bases: TGCGCCAGCAGCAAGGAAAGGGGGCACGAGCAGTACTTC. It encodes CASSKERGHEQYF. The genes are TRBV5-1 and TRBJ2-7; 7 positions agree with TRBD1. The germline V gene has CDR1 SGHRS and CDR2 YFSETQ. This CDR3 contains 13 residues. The trim removed 4 bases at V and 5 bases at J, leaving 6 bases unmatched.

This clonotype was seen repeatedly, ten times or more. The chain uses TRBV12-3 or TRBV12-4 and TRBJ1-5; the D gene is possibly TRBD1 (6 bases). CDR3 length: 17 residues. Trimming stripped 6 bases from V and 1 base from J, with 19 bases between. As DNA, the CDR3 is TGTGCCAGCAGGACCCTGACAGGTGAATGGAGCAATCAGCCCCAGCATTTT. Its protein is CASRTLTGEWSNQPQHF.

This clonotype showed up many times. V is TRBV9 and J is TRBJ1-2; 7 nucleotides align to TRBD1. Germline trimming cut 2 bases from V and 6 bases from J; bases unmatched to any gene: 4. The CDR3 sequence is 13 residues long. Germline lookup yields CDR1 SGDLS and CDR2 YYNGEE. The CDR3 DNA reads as TGTGCCAGCAGCGTGACAGGGACCGATGGCTACACCTTC. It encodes CASSVTGTDGYTF.

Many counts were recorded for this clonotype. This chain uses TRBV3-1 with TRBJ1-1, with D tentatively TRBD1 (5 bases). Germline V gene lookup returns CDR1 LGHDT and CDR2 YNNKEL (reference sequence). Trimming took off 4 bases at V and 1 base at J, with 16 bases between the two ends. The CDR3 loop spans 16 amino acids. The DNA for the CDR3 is TGTGCCAGCAGCCCCGGGGAATGGGGCTCGAACACTGAAGCTTTCTTT. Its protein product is CASSPGEWGSNTEAFF.